This is a list of T cell receptor beta chains from one sample in a study of T cell changes during pregnancy in multiple sclerosis. This table comes from immunoSEQ multiplex PCR, and its TCRdb copy is limited to in-frame clones, with some not included. The sample lists 29,000 or so clones; approximately 92% were seen once. The source was CD8+ T cells from peripheral blood mononuclear cells, collected before pregnancy. Source of these receptors: a female donor with multiple sclerosis, enrolled in a pregnancy study. The CDR3 runs from the conserved cysteine through the conserved F or W.

V	J	CDR3
TRBV28	TRBJ2-7	CASSLVSTSGAAYEQYF
TRBV4-1	TRBJ2-7	CASSQGAFGEQYF
TRBV19	TRBJ2-7	CASGQGQIYEQYF
TRBV2	TRBJ1-3	CASSGGLRGDTIYF
TRBV28	TRBJ1-1	CASSLTDTEAFF
TRBV7-6	TRBJ2-2	CASKSSGVGGTGELFF
TRBV6-1	TRBJ2-7	CASSISAGGAYEQYF
TRBV7-8	TRBJ2-7	CASSSPGGTPYEQYF
TRBV27	TRBJ2-1	CASSFFSRSYNEQFF
TRBV7-3	TRBJ2-3	CASSSTQGNTQYF
TRBV4-2	TRBJ2-1	CASSQAGKAGGYNEQFF
TRBV7-9	NA	CASSPRDFVYEQYF
TRBV27	TRBJ2-7	CASSLIPVYEQYF
TRBV25-1	TRBJ1-4	CASSTGPTTNEKLFF
TRBV5-4	TRBJ2-7	CASSLVGGRDEQYF
TRBV7-2	TRBJ1-1	CASSSGLLTEAFF
TRBV28	TRBJ2-7	CASSPGLESSEQYF
TRBV5-1	TRBJ1-6	CASSLGLFSSYNSPLHF
TRBV13	TRBJ2-2	CASSLTRVPGELFF
TRBV27	TRBJ1-5	CASSLDRLQPQHF
TRBV12-5	TRBJ1-2	CASGDSTKPPYGYTF
TRBV2	TRBJ1-1	CASRQGQFF
TRBV6-5	TRBJ1-2	CASSYSSSGSYTF
TRBV4-1	TRBJ2-6	CASSQQGTSGGGANVLTF
TRBV19	TRBJ2-3	CASRGETGDPTDTQYF
TRBV5-1	TRBJ2-1	CASSLAGPNEQFF
TRBV6-1	TRBJ1-2	CASSEALGGTDGYTF
TRBV4-1	TRBJ2-7	CASSQARGIYEQYF
TRBV13	TRBJ1-1	CASSSQENTEAFF
TRBV2	TRBJ1-1	CASSDRPGHIPEAFF
TRBV28	TRBJ2-3	CASSWTGADTQYF
TRBV5-1	TRBJ2-5	CASSLEPEETQYF
TRBV19	TRBJ1-2	CASSLSPAQANGYTF
TRBV13	TRBJ1-2	CASSLGSLATNF
TRBV19	TRBJ1-1	CASSISGNTEAFF
TRBV27	TRBJ2-3	CASSLGTGGRNTQYF
TRBV5-1	TRBJ1-4	CASSSRTAGGLNEKLFF
TRBV19	TRBJ2-2	CASRGQTSAGELFF
TRBV10-3	TRBJ1-2	CAISEFKGLQVSYTF
TRBV28	TRBJ1-4	CASSLTIEKLFF
TRBV4-1	TRBJ2-7	CASSLTGTSDEQYF
TRBV7-9	TRBJ1-1	CASSSSGDLNTEAFF
TRBV27	TRBJ2-1	CASAPLEAGGPSYNEQFF
TRBV9	TRBJ1-6	CASSVHQGSDSPLHF
TRBV7-9	TRBJ2-3	CASSGQVITDTQYF
TRBV9	TRBJ1-5	CASSVGRGTQPQHF